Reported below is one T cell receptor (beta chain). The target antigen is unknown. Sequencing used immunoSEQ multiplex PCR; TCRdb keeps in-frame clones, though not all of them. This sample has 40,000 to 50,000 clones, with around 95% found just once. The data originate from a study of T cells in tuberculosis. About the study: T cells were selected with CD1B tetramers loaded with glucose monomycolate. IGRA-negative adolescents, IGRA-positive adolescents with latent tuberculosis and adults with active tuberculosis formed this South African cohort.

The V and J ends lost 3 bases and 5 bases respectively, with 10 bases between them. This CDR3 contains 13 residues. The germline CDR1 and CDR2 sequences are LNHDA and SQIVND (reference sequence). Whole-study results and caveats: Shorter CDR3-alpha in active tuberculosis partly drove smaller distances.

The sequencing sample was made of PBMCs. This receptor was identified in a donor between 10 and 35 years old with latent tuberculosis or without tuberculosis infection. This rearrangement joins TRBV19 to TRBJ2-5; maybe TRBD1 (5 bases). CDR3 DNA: TGTGCCAGTAGTATTCAGGGTCCCGAGACCCAGTACTTC. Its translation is CASSIQGPETQYF.